Listed below are T cell receptor beta chains from one sample, sequenced in a study of blood T cell repertoires in COVID-19. The table came from immunoSEQ multiplex PCR; TCRdb's copy has only in-frame clones and leaves some out. Of about 130,000 clones listed, around 82% are singletons. Sequencing was carried out using peripheral blood. Receptors originate from a young man with COVID-19, enrolled during active disease. CDR3s include the opening cysteine and the closing phenylalanine or tryptophan. D genes are given only for firm matches. Clone sizes are given selectively: once, few, many, or a class where the clone is expanded.

j_gene	d_gene	abundance	v_gene	CDR3nt	CDR3aa
TRBJ2-7	TRBD2	few	TRBV19	TGTGCCAGTAGTACCCTAGCGGGAGGGCTCTACGAGCAGTACTTC	CASSTLAGGLYEQYF
TRBJ1-3	-	once	TRBV29-1	TGCAGCGCCGAGCTGGGAAACACCATATATTTT	CSAELGNTIYF
TRBJ2-2	TRBD1	-	TRBV5-1	TGCGCCAGCCTACCGGGACAGAGGAACACCGGGGAGCTGTTTTTT	CASLPGQRNTGELFF
TRBJ1-2	-	once	TRBV15	TGTGCCACCAGCAGAGATCATCTTTCCCCTCGGTGG	CATSRDHLSPRW
TRBJ2-1	-	-	TRBV5-1	TGCGCCAGCAGCTTGGGGACAGCCTCCTACAATGAGCAGTTCTTC	CASSLGTASYNEQFF
TRBJ1-3	-	-	TRBV6-5	TGTGCCAGCAGCGACTTCTCTGGAAACACCATATATTTT	CASSDFSGNTIYF
TRBJ1-2	-	few	TRBV12-3/TRBV12-4	TGTGCCAGCAGTTTAGCAGGGGCCAGGGGCTACACCTTC	CASSLAGARGYTF
TRBJ2-5	-	few	TRBV1	TGCACCAGCAGTTCGGAGGGTGAAGAGACCCAGTACTTC	CTSSSEGEETQYF
TRBJ2-5	-	-	TRBV7-9	TGTGCCAGCAGTCCCGAAACTAGTTTTCAAGAGACCCAGTACTTC	CASSPETSFQETQYF
TRBJ1-3	TRBD1	-	TRBV3-1/TRBV3-2	TGTGCCAGCAGCCAGGGACAGGGGGTATCTGGAAACACCATATATTTT	CASSQGQGVSGNTIYF
TRBJ1-6	-	-	TRBV28	TGTGCCAGCAGTCCCCAAGAGGCAGAGACTGATAATTCACCCCTCCACTTT	CASSPQEAETDNSPLHF
TRBJ1-3	-	-	TRBV7-9	TGTGCCAGCAGCGCCACACAGCTCTCTGGAAACACCATATATTTT	CASSATQLSGNTIYF
TRBJ2-7	-	-	TRBV11-2	TGTGCCAGCAGCTCCCTATCGCATTCCGAGCAGTACTTC	CASSSLSHSEQYF
TRBJ1-5	TRBD1	-	TRBV29-1	TGCAGCGTCGGGACAGGGGAGAATCAGCCCCAGCATTTT	CSVGTGENQPQHF
TRBJ2-7	TRBD1	once	TRBV5-1	TGCGCCAGCAGCTACTTTACAGGGGGCGGCTACGAGCAGTACTTC	CASSYFTGGGYEQYF
TRBJ2-5	-	-	TRBV27	TGTGCCAGCAGCCCCCTCTTGGACATCCAAGAGACCCAGTACTTC	CASSPLLDIQETQYF
TRBJ2-2	-	-	TRBV7-6	TGTGCCAGCAGCTTAGATCTATTTAACACCGGGGAGCTGTTTTTT	CASSLDLFNTGELFF
TRBJ2-3	-	-	TRBV6-5	TGTGCCAGCAACAGAGCTAACACAGATACGCAGTATTTT	CASNRANTDTQYF
TRBJ1-1	TRBD1	few	TRBV28	TGTGCCAGCAGTTTCGACAGGGCGAACACTGAAGCTTTCTTT	CASSFDRANTEAFF
TRBJ2-7	-	-	TRBV6-5	TGTGCCAGCAGTTACGCGGCCACCTACGAGCAGTACTTC	CASSYAATYEQYF
TRBJ2-3	TRBD2	-	TRBV30	TGTGCCTGGACACTAGCGGGATCAACAGATACGCAGTATTTT	CAWTLAGSTDTQYF
TRBJ1-6	-	-	TRBV6-5	TGTGCCAGCAGTCGACAGAGCTCCTATAATTCACCCCTCCACTTT	CASSRQSSYNSPLHF
TRBJ1-2	TRBD1	-	TRBV9	TGTGCCAGCAGCCCCCAGACAGGGAACTATGGCTACACCTTC	CASSPQTGNYGYTF
TRBJ2-7	TRBD1	once	TRBV7-9	TGTGCCAGCAGCGACCACCGGGACAGTTATGAGCAGTACTTC	CASSDHRDSYEQYF
TRBJ2-1	TRBD2	-	TRBV7-6	TGTGCCAGCAGCCTCAGCGGGGGGGCGGGCAATGAGCAGTTCTTC	CASSLSGGAGNEQFF
TRBJ2-1	TRBD2	-	TRBV19	TGTGCCAGTAGCCCGGGACTAGCGGGAGGGCCGGGGAATGAGCAGTTCTTC	CASSPGLAGGPGNEQFF
TRBJ2-5	TRBD1	once	TRBV10-3	TGTGCCATCAGTGGACAGGGTAGCGCGGGAGAGACCCAGTACTTC	CAISGQGSAGETQYF
TRBJ1-1	-	-	TRBV27	TGTGCCAGCAGTTTTACCGGACAGACTGAAGCTTTCTTT	CASSFTGQTEAFF
TRBJ2-7	TRBD1	-	TRBV19	TGTGCCAGTAGTATATCCAGGACAGGGAACGAGCAGTACTTC	CASSISRTGNEQYF
TRBJ2-2	-	-	TRBV6-4	TGTGCCAGCTCTCTAGCAGGGGACACCGGGGAGCTGTTTTTT	CASSLAGDTGELFF
TRBJ1-1	-	-	TRBV7-9	TGTGCCAGCAGCTTAGAACAGGGAGATGGAGCTTTCTTT	CASSLEQGDGAFF
TRBJ2-7	-	-	TRBV3-1/TRBV3-2	TGTGCCAGCAGCCATTTAGCGGAAAGCTCCTACGAGCAGTACTTC	CASSHLAESSYEQYF